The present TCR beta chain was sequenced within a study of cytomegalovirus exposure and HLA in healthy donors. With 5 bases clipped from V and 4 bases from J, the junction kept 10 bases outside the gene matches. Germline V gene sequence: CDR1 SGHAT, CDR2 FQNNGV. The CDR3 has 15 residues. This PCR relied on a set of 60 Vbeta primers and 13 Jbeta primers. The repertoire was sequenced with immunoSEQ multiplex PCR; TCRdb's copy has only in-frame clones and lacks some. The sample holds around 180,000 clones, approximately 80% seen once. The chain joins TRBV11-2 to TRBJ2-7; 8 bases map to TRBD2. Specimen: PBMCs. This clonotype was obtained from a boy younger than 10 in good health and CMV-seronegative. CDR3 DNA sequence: TGTGCCAGCAGCCCCCACAGCGGGAGTGATTACGAGCAGTACTTC. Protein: CASSPHSGSDYEQYF. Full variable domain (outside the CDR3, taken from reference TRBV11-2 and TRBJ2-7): EAGVAQSPRYKIIEKRQSVAFWCNPISGHATLYWYQQILGQGPKLLIQFQNNGVVDDSQLPKDRFSAERLKGVDSTLKIQPAKLEDSAVYLCASSPHSGSDYEQYFGPGTRLTVT.